The sequence of this T cell receptor beta chain was determined in a study of cytomegalovirus exposure and HLA in healthy donors. The CDR3 sequence is 14 residues long. The germline CDR1 and CDR2 sequences are KGHSH and LQKENI. Trimming cost V 1 base and J 5 bases, with 12 bases left between them. Whole-study results and caveats: Donors belonging to an Asian-associated ancestry cluster reportedly showed fewer N-insertions in productive TCRs than the 666-donor mean, according to what a later analysis found. It was reported that the classifier diagnosed cytomegalovirus status with high specificity and sensitivity in both the original and validation cohorts.

PCR primers comprised 60 Vbeta and 13 Jbeta primers. Using immunoSEQ multiplex PCR, the repertoire was profiled, and TCRdb retains in-frame clones only, with some absent. This sample's clone table lists around 100,000 clones. Worth noting for this clone: Its antigen remains unidentified.

The V and J genes are TRBV18 and TRBJ2-7, with a weak D call TRBD1 (6 bases). The receptor was isolated from a man aged 45-60 years in good health and CMV-seronegative. The sample taken for sequencing was PBMCs. DNA of the CDR3: TGTGCCAGCTCACCACAACAGGGTCGGAACGAGCAGTACTTC. The encoded protein is CASSPQQGRNEQYF.